This TCR beta chain was identified in a study of T cell responses to AZD1222 COVID-19 vaccine. Turning to the study itself: Pooling was applied to second doses at about 4 or about 12 weeks.

Only in-frame clones appear in the TCRdb table, and some are missing; sequencing was by immunoSEQ multiplex PCR. The data hold tens of thousands of clones, with 75% to 90% observed a single time. Study outcomes and limitations: The span of vaccine-associated CD4 TCRs extended across spike, with dominance at 160-218 and 743-854. Within unmutated variant regions lay the reported targets of nearly half of spike-specific TCRs.

This clone has only one observation. What it recognizes is unknown. CDR3 length: 17 residues. The germline gives CDR1 LGHNA, CDR2 YSLEER. V was clipped by 0 bases and J by 7 bases, with 16 bases between them. The sequence was collected from an adult in good health. Source: peripheral blood, taken on day 0 of AZD1222 vaccination. V and J are TRBV4-3 and TRBJ1-6, with D possibly matching TRBD1 (6 bases). CDR3 sequence: CASSQDLRGRRNSPLHF. The CDR3 coding sequence is TGCGCCAGCAGCCAAGATCTTCGGGGGCGGAGGAATTCACCCCTCCACTTT.